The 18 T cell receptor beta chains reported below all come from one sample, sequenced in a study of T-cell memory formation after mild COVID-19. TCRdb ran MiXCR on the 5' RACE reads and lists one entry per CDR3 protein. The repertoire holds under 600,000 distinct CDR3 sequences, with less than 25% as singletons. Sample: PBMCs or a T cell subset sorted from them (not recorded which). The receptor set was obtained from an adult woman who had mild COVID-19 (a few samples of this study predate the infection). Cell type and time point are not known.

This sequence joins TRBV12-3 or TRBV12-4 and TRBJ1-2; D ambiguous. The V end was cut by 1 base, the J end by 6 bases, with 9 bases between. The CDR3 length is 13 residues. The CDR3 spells CASSLETADGYTF. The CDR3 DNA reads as TGTGCCAGCAGTTTAGAAACAGCCGATGGCTACACCTTC.

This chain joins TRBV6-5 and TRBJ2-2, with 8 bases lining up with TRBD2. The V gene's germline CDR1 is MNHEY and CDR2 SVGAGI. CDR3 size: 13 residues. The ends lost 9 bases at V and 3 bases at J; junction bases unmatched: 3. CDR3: CASSSGYTGELFF. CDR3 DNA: TGTGCCAGTTCTAGCGGGTACACCGGGGAGCTGTTTTTT.

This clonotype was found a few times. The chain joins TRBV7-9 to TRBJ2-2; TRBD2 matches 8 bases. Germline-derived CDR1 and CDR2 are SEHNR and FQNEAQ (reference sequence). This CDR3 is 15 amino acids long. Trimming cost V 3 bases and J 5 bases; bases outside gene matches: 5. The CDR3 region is CASSFLPSGTGELFF. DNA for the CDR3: TGTGCCAGCAGCTTTTTACCTAGCGGGACCGGGGAGCTGTTTTTT.

The CDR3 DNA is TGTGCCAGCAGCTTAGGCGGGGTTAACACCGGGGAGCTGTTTTTT. Amino acid sequence: CASSLGGVNTGELFF. This sequence joins TRBV11-3 and TRBJ2-2, with D possibly TRBD2 on 6 matching bases. V was cut by 1 base and J by 2 bases, with 8 bases left in between. The germline gives CDR1 SGHNT, CDR2 YENEEA. This CDR3 is built from 15 residues.

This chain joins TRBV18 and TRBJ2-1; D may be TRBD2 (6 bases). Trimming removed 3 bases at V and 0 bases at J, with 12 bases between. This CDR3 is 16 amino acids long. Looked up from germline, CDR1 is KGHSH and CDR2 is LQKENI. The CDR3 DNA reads TGTGCCAGCTCACCTCCTAGCGTGAGCTCCTACAATGAGCAGTTCTTC. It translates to CASSPPSVSSYNEQFF.

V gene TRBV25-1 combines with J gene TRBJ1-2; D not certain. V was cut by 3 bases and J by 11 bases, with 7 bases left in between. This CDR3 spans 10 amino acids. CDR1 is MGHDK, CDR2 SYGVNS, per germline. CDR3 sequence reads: CASSDGYYTF. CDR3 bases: TGTGCCAGCAGTGATGGGTATTACACCTTC.

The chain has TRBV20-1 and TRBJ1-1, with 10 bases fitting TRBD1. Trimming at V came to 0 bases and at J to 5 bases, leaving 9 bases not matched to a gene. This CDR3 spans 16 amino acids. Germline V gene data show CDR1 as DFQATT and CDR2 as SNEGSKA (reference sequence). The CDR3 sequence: CSARDRATGGLTEAFF. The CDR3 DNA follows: TGCAGTGCTAGAGATCGGGCGACAGGGGGCTTGACTGAAGCTTTCTTT.

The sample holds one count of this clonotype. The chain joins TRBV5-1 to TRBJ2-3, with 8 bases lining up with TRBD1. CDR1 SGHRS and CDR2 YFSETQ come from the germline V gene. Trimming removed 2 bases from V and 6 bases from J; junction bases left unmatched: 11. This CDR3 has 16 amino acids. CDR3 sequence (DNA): TGCGCCAGCAGCTTAGGACAGGGATGGTTTTTGGATACGCAGTATTTT. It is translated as CASSLGQGWFLDTQYF.

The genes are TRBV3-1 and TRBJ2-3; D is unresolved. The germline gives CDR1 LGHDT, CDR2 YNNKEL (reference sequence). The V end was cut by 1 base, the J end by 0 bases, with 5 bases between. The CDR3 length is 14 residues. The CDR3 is CASSQGISTDTQYF. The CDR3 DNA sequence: TGTGCCAGCAGCCAAGGCATTAGCACAGATACGCAGTATTTT.

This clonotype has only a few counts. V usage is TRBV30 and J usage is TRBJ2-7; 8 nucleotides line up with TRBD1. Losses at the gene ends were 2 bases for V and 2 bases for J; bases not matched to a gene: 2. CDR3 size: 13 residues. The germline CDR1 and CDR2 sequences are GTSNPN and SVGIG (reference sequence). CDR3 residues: CAWSRTGTYEQYF. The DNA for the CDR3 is TGTGCCTGGAGTAGGACAGGGACCTACGAGCAGTACTTC.

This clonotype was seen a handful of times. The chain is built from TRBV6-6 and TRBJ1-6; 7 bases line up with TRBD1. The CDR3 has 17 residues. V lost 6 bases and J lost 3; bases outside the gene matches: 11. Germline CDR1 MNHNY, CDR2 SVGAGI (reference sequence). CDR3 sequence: CASSSRDSFNYNSPLHF. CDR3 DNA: TGTGCCAGCAGCTCCCGGGACAGCTTCAACTATAATTCACCCCTCCACTTT.

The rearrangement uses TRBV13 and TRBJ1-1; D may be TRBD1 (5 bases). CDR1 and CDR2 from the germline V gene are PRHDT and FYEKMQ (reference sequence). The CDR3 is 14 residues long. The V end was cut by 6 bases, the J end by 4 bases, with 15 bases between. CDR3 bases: TGTGCCAGCAGGGAAGGGGTCCGGAGCACTGAAGCTTTCTTT. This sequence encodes CASREGVRSTEAFF.

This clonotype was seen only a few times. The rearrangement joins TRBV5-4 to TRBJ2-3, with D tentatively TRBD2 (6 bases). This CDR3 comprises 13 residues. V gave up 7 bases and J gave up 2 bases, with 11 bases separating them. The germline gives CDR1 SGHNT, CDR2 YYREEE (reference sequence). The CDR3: CASRDSNTDTQYF. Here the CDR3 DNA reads TGTGCCAGCCGGGACTCCAACACAGATACGCAGTATTTT.

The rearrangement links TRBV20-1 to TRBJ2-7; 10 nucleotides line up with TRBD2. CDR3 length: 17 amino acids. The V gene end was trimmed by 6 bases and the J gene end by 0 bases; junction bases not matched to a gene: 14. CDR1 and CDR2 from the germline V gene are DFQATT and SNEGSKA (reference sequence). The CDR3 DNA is TGCAGTGCCCGCCACCGGCTAGCGGGAGCTCCCTCCTACGAGCAGTACTTC. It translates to CSARHRLAGAPSYEQYF.

DNA of the CDR3: TGTGCCATCACTAGTACCGCTCGCTATGGCTACACCTTC. Its translation: CAITSTARYGYTF. The chain carries TRBV10-3 and TRBJ1-2; D not resolved. Germline CDR1 and CDR2: ENHRY and SYGVKD. CDR3 length equals 13 residues. The ends were cut back, 7 bases at V and 4 bases at J, with 13 bases in the middle.

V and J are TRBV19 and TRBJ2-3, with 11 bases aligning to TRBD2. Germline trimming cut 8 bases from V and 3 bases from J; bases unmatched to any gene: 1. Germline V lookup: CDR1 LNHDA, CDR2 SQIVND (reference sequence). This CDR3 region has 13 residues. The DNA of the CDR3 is TGTGCCAGTGTAGCGGGAGGGACAGATACGCAGTATTTT. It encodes CASVAGGTDTQYF.

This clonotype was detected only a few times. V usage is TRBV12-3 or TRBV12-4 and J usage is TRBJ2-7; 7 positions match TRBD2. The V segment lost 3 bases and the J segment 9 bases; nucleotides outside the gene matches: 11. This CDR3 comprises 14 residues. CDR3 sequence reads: CASSFGTNAVGQYF. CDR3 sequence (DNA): TGTGCCAGCAGTTTCGGGACTAACGCTGTCGGGCAGTACTTC.

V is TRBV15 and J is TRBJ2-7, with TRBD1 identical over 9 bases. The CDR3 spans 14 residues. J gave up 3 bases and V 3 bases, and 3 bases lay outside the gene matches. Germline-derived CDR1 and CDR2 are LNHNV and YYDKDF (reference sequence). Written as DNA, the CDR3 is TGTGCCACCAGCAGGGACAGGGGACTCTACGAGCAGTACTTC. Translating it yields CATSRDRGLYEQYF. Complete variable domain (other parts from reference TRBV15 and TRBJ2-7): DAMVIQNPRYQVTQFGKPVTLSCSQTLNHNVMYWYQQKSSQAPKLLFHYYDKDFNNEADTPDNFQSRRPNTSFCFLDIRSPGLGDTAMYLCATSRDRGLYEQYFGPGTRLTVT.